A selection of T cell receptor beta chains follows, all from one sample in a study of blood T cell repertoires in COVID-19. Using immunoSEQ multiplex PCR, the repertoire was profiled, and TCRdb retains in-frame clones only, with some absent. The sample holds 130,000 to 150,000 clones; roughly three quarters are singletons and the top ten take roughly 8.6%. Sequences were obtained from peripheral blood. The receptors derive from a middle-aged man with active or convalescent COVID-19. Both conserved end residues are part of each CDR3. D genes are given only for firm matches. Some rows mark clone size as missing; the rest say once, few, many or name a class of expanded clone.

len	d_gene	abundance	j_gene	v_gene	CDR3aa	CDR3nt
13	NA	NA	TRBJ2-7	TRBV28	CASSLSHSYEQYF	TGTGCCAGCAGTTTGTCACACTCCTACGAGCAGTACTTC
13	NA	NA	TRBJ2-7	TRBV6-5	CASSISRSYEQYF	TGTGCCAGCAGTATCTCGAGGAGTTACGAGCAGTACTTC
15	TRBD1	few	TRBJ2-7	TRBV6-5	CASSYSGTGSVEQYF	TGTGCCAGCAGTTACTCCGGGACAGGGTCGGTCGAGCAGTACTTC
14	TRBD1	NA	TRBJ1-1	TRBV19	CASSEQGAGTEAFF	TGTGCCAGTAGTGAACAGGGGGCAGGGACTGAAGCTTTCTTT
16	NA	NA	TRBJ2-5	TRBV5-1	CASSSKQGFAGETQYF	TGCGCCAGCAGCTCAAAACAGGGATTCGCCGGGGAGACCCAGTACTTC
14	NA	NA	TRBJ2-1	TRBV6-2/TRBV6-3	CASSYSELYNEQFF	TGTGCCAGCAGTTACTCGGAACTATACAATGAGCAGTTCTTC
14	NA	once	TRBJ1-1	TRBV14	CASRPGGERREAFF	TGTGCCAGCAGACCCGGGGGTGAAAGGAGGGAAGCTTTCTTT
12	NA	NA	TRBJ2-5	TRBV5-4	CASSLIRETQYF	TGTGCCAGCAGCTTGATTCGGGAGACCCAGTACTTC
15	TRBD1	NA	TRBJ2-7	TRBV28	CASSFAGGDSYEQYF	TGTGCCAGCAGTTTTGCAGGGGGCGACTCCTACGAGCAGTACTTC
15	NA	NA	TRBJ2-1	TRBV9	CASSLRSLALNEQFF	TGTGCCAGCAGCCTACGGAGCCTAGCCCTCAATGAGCAGTTCTTC
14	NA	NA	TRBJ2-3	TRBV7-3	CASSLTTDTDTQYF	TGTGCCAGCAGCTTAACGACAGACACAGATACGCAGTATTTT
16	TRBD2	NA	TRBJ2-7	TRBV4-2	CASSPGLAASSYEQYF	TGTGCCAGCAGCCCCGGACTAGCGGCGAGCTCCTACGAGCAGTACTTC
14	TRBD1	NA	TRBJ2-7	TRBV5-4	CASSLVQGAYEQYF	TGTGCCAGCAGCTTGGTACAGGGGGCTTACGAGCAGTACTTC
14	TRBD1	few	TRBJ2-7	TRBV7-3	CASSSLTGDNEQYF	TGTGCCAGCAGCTCTTTGACAGGGGACAACGAGCAGTACTTC
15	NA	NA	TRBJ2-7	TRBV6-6	CASSPGGASSYEQYF	TGTGCCAGCAGCCCGGGTGGCGCGAGCTCCTACGAGCAGTACTTC
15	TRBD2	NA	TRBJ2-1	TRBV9	CASSPRVGGDNEQFF	TGTGCCAGCAGCCCCCGGGTCGGGGGGGACAATGAGCAGTTCTTC
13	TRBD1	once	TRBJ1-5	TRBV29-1	CSVAEQGDQPQHF	TGCAGCGTTGCTGAACAGGGGGATCAGCCCCAGCATTTT
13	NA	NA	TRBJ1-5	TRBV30	CAWGLGDNQPQHF	TGTGCCTGGGGGTTAGGGGACAATCAGCCCCAGCATTTT
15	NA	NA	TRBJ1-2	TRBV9	CASSVTGTPNYGYTF	TGTGCCAGCAGCGTTACAGGGACACCTAACTATGGCTACACCTTC
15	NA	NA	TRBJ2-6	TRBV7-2	CATLPGSRGANVLTF	TGTGCCACGCTGCCCGGGTCGCGAGGGGCCAACGTCCTGACTTTC
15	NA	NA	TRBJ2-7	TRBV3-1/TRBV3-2	CASSQGASSPYEQYF	TGTGCCAGCAGCCAAGGGGCTAGCTCCCCCTACGAGCAGTACTTC
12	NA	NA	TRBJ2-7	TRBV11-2	CASSYSGYEQYF	TGTGCCAGCAGTTATAGCGGATACGAGCAGTACTTC
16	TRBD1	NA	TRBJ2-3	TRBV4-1	CASSQNRDRVTDTQYF	TGCGCCAGCAGCCAAAACCGGGACAGGGTCACAGATACGCAGTATTTT
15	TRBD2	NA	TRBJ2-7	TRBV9	CASSVETSGINEQYF	TGTGCCAGCAGCGTCGAGACTAGCGGGATCAACGAGCAGTACTTC
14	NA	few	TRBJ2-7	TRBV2	CASSEAGLGYEQYF	TGTGCCAGCAGTGAAGCGGGGCTAGGCTACGAGCAGTACTTC
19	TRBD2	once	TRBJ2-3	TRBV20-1	CSASALTSGRSLRTDTQYF	TGCAGTGCTAGTGCTTTGACTAGCGGGAGGTCTCTTCGCACAGATACGCAGTATTTT
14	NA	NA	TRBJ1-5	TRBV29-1	CSVARNEGGQPQHF	TGCAGCGTTGCCCGAAACGAAGGCGGTCAGCCCCAGCATTTT
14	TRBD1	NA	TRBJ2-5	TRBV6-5	CASSTGGSQLTQYF	TGTGCCAGCAGTACAGGGGGCAGTCAGTTGACCCAGTACTTC
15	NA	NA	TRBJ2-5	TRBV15	CATSREGRGQETQYF	TGTGCCACCAGCAGAGAGGGGAGAGGCCAAGAGACCCAGTACTTC
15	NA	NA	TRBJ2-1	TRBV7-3	CASSLTGSSYNEQFF	TGTGCCAGCAGCTTAACGGGCAGCTCCTACAATGAGCAGTTCTTC
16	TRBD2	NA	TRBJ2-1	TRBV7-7	CASSLTSGRSINEQFF	TGTGCTAGCAGCCTCACTAGCGGGAGGTCCATCAATGAGCAGTTCTTC
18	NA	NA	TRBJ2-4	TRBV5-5	CASKGEGGPLLAKNIQYF	TGTGCCAGCAAGGGGGAAGGCGGACCTCTTTTAGCCAAAAACATTCAGTACTTC
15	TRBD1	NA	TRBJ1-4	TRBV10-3	CAISDWDRGSEKLFF	TGTGCCATCAGTGATTGGGACAGGGGTAGTGAAAAACTGTTTTTT
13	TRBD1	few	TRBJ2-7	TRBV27	CASRRQGDYEQYF	TGTGCCAGCAGAAGACAGGGGGACTACGAGCAGTACTTC
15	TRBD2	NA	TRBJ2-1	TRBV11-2	CASSLRTSYYNEQFF	TGTGCCAGCAGCCTGAGGACTAGTTATTACAATGAGCAGTTCTTC
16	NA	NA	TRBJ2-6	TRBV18	CASSLQQGPGANVLTF	TGTGCCAGCTCACTACAACAGGGTCCCGGGGCCAACGTCCTGACTTTC
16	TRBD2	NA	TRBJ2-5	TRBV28	CASSSTSGGPQETQYF	TGTGCCAGCAGCTCCACTAGCGGGGGACCTCAAGAGACCCAGTACTTC
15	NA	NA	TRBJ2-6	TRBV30	CAWRRRDSGANVLTF	TGTGCCTGGAGGCGACGGGACTCCGGGGCCAACGTCCTGACTTTC
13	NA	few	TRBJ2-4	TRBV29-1	CSVERDFKNIQYF	TGCAGCGTTGAACGGGACTTCAAAAACATTCAGTACTTC
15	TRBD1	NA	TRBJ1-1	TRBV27	CASRGEGRGRPEAFF	TGTGCCAGCAGGGGAGAAGGCAGGGGGCGACCTGAAGCTTTCTTT
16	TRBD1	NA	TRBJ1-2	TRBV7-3	CASSPGGYGQFYGYTF	TGTGCCAGCAGCCCAGGGGGCTATGGACAGTTCTATGGCTACACCTTC
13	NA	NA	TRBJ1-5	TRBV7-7	CASSTGRNQPQHF	TGTGCCAGCAGCACAGGGCGGAATCAGCCCCAGCATTTT
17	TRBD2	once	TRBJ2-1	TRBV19	CASTLLAGALGYNEQFF	TGTGCCAGTACCCTACTAGCGGGAGCATTAGGTTACAATGAGCAGTTCTTC
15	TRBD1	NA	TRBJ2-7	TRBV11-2	CASSLEGTGSYEQYF	TGTGCCAGCAGCTTAGAGGGGACAGGCTCCTACGAGCAGTACTTC
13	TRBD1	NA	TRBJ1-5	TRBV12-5	CASGTTGDQPQHF	TGTGCTAGTGGTACGACAGGGGATCAGCCCCAGCATTTT
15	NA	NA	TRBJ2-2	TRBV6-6	CASSPTRLNTGELFF	TGTGCCAGCAGCCCCACGAGGTTGAACACCGGGGAGCTGTTTTTT
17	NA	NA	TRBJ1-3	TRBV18	CASSPSLGEASGNTIYF	TGTGCCAGCTCACCAAGTCTGGGAGAGGCCTCTGGAAACACCATATATTTT
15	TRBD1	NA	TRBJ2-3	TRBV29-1	CSVEDRRTGTDTQYF	TGCAGCGTTGAAGATCGGAGGACAGGTACAGATACGCAGTATTTT
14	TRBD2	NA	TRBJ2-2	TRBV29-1	CSVEAGANTGELFF	TGCAGCGTCGAAGCGGGAGCGAACACCGGGGAGCTGTTTTTT
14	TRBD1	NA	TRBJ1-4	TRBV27	CASSRGQSNEKLFF	TGTGCCAGCAGCCGGGGACAGAGCAATGAAAAACTGTTTTTT
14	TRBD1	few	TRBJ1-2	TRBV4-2	CASSSSQGGYGYTF	TGTGCCAGCAGCTCCTCACAGGGGGGCTATGGCTACACCTTC
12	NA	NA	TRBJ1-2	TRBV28	CASVGGNYGYTF	TGTGCCAGCGTCGGCGGTAACTATGGCTACACCTTC